The 21 T cell receptor beta chains below were found in one sample sequenced in a study of post-analysis software for immune sequencing data. Overall study findings and caveats: The five TRBV segments detected at higher frequency in patients than in controls included TRBV5-6, TRBV5-1 and TRBV20-1.

TCR beta cDNA libraries had unique molecular identifiers. Using its own MiXCR run on the PCR reads, TCRdb lists one record per CDR3 protein. Of hundreds of thousands of distinct CDR3 sequences listed, 30% are singletons. Antigen specificity for these receptors is unknown. The sample taken for sequencing was blood. The receptors derive from a girl aged 5-17 years with multiple sclerosis.

The rearrangement links TRBV7-8 to TRBJ1-1; no clear D. Germline CDR1 reads SGHVS; CDR2 reads FQNEAQ. This CDR3 comprises 11 residues. The V end was cut by 5 bases, the J end by 8 bases, with 9 bases between. The CDR3 is CASSETREAFF. CDR3 bases: TGTGCCAGCAGCGAGACGAGAGAAGCTTTCTTT.

This rearrangement joins TRBV20-1 to TRBJ1-4; 8 bases are shared with TRBD1. Trimming at V came to 2 bases and at J to 3 bases, leaving 8 bases not matched to a gene. This CDR3 has 16 residues. Per germline, CDR1 DFQATT and CDR2 SNEGSKA (reference sequence). CDR3 residues: CSARRSQGAPNEKLFF. CDR3 nucleotide sequence: TGCAGTGCTAGACGATCCCAGGGGGCGCCTAATGAAAAACTGTTTTTT.

This clonotype showed up just a few times. The chain combines TRBV25-1 with TRBJ2-5; the D gene is possibly TRBD2 (6 bases). The DNA end is more similar to TRBJ2-7, so the J call may be wrong. The CDR3 has 15 residues. CDR1 is MGHDK and CDR2 is SYGVNS in the germline V gene. The CDR3 here is CASSEGGTARVEQYF. CDR3 nucleotides: TGTGCCAGCAGTGAGGGCGGGACCGCGAGGGTCGAGCAGTACTTC.

The V gene is TRBV15, the J gene TRBJ2-1; D is undetermined. Per germline, CDR1 LNHNV and CDR2 YYDKDF (reference sequence). V was shortened by 8 bases and J by 0 bases, with 14 bases between the two germline ends. This CDR3 has 15 residues. For the CDR3, the DNA is TGTGCCACCCGCTATTCTTGGGCCTCCTACAATGAGCAGTTCTTC. Translation: CATRYSWASYNEQFF.

CDR3 nucleotide sequence: TGTGCCAGCAGTTTCGGCAGGGAGGTACCTCAGCCCCAGCATTTT. Translated: CASSFGREVPQPQHF. This chain joins TRBV27 and TRBJ1-5; D possibly corresponds to TRBD1 (5 bases). The germline CDR1 and CDR2 sequences are MNHEY and SMNVEV (reference sequence). This CDR3 is built from 15 residues. Trimming left V 3 bases short and J 6 bases short, with 15 bases between.

This clonotype was seen many times. This sequence joins TRBV29-1 and TRBJ2-1; no firm D call. The germline gives CDR1 SQVTM, CDR2 ANQGSEA. The CDR3 is 13 amino acids. Trimming left V 1 base short and J 6 bases short, with 10 bases between. The chain's CDR3 is CSVEGYGRNEQFF. CDR3 in DNA: TGCAGCGTTGAAGGTTATGGGCGCAATGAGCAGTTCTTC.

The sample holds a few counts of this clonotype. The chain carries TRBV20-1 and TRBJ1-2; the match to TRBD1 covers 7 bases. CDR1 is DFQATT, CDR2 SNEGSKA, per germline (reference sequence). This CDR3 has 15 amino acids. The junction had 8 bases not matched to a gene; V was cut back by 0 bases and J by 4 bases. The CDR3 region is CSAREGRQGSYGYTF. CDR3 sequence (DNA): TGCAGTGCTAGAGAGGGAAGACAGGGAAGCTATGGCTACACCTTC.

This clonotype was detected only a few times. This chain uses TRBV28 with TRBJ1-6, with D possibly TRBD1 on 5 matching bases. CDR1 is MDHEN and CDR2 is SYDVKM in the germline V gene. Trimming shortened V by 7 bases and J by 0 bases, and 16 bases separated the two germline ends. The CDR3 contains 17 residues. The CDR3 coding sequence is TGTGCCAGCAACTACAGGCGGTTAAGCTCCTATAATTCACCCCTCCACTTT. This sequence encodes CASNYRRLSSYNSPLHF.

The chain joins TRBV4-3 to TRBJ1-1, with D possibly being TRBD1 (6 bases). Germline assignment: CDR1 LGHNA and CDR2 YSLEER. The CDR3 is 14 amino acids. The germline V and J ends were trimmed by 0 bases and 10 bases, with 15 bases remaining between them. CDR3 in DNA: TGCGCCAGCAGCCAAGATCTATCGGGAGGGGGAGCTTTCTTT. As protein: CASSQDLSGGGAFF.

The genes are TRBV5-5 and TRBJ1-4; D may be TRBD1 (5 bases). CDR1 and CDR2 from the germline V gene are SGHKS and YYEKEE (reference sequence). The CDR3 covers 16 residues. Trimming stripped 1 base from V and 0 bases from J, with 10 bases between. In DNA, the CDR3 is TGTGCCAGCAGCTTGAAGAGGGGCGCAACTAATGAAAAACTGTTTTTT. The encoded protein is CASSLKRGATNEKLFF.

The sample holds a few counts of this clonotype. The V call is TRBV6-2 or TRBV6-3, the J call TRBJ2-1, with 9 bases matching TRBD2. The germline V gene has CDR1 MNHEY and CDR2 SVGEGT. The CDR3 contains 18 residues. Losses at the gene ends were 2 bases for V and 8 bases for J; bases not matched to a gene: 16. CDR3 residues: CASSYPTGRAGGPHEQFF. DNA of the CDR3: TGTGCCAGCAGTTACCCCACGGGGCGCGCGGGAGGGCCACATGAGCAGTTCTTC.

This chain joins TRBV29-1 and TRBJ1-2, with a possible D match to TRBD1 (6 bases). CDR1 and CDR2 from the germline V gene are SQVTM and ANQGSEA. CDR3 length: 11 residues. Trimming took 7 bases from V and 5 from J, leaving 11 bases between them. In nucleotides, the CDR3 is TGCAGCGCCGCCACAGGGTATGGCTACACCTTC. Translation gives CSAATGYGYTF.

The table lists this clonotype with many counts. The genes are TRBV12-3 or TRBV12-4 and TRBJ2-5, with a weak D call TRBD2 (5 bases). Trimming pared 3 bases from V and 4 bases from J, leaving 15 bases between. The CDR3 has 15 amino acids. The CDR3 spells CASSLLFSDGETQYF. The CDR3, as DNA: TGTGCCAGCAGTTTGCTTTTTAGCGATGGAGAGACCCAGTACTTC.

Comments on this clonotype: One end of the junction fails to match germline, which may point to a read error. The CDR3: CASRHSGAGADVLTF. The DNA for the CDR3 is TGTGCCAGCAGACACAGTGGTGCTGGGGCCGACGTCCTGACTTTC. The chain links TRBV7-2 to TRBJ2-6, with D possibly TRBD1 on 5 matching bases. CDR1 and CDR2 from the germline V gene are SGHTA and FQGNSA. CDR3 size: 15 residues.

DNA of the CDR3: TGCAGTGCTAGAGATCGCGAAGCGAACACCGGGGAGCTGTTTTTT. This sequence encodes CSARDREANTGELFF. This sequence joins TRBV20-1 and TRBJ2-2, with no clear D. The V end lost 0 bases, the J end lost 0 bases, and 8 bases lay between the germline ends. The CDR3 is 15 amino acids. CDR1 is DFQATT, CDR2 SNEGSKA, per germline (reference sequence).

A few counts support this clonotype. V is TRBV13 and J is TRBJ2-5; possibly TRBD2 for D (5 bases). CDR3 length: 14 residues. Germline V lookup: CDR1 PRHDT, CDR2 FYEKMQ (reference sequence). V shed 5 bases and J shed 5 bases, with 15 bases lying between them. CDR3 region: CASSPLGSRETQYF. The CDR3 DNA reads TGTGCCAGCAGCCCCCTGGGGAGTAGGGAGACCCAGTACTTC. The whole variable domain, remainder taken from reference TRBV13 and TRBJ2-5, is AAGVIQSPRHLIKEKRETATLKCYPIPRHDTVYWYQQGPGQDPQFLISFYEKMQSDKGSIPDRFSAQQFSDYHSELNMSSLELGDSALYFCASSPLGSRETQYFGPGTRLLVL.

This clonotype was counted between two and nine times. The rearrangement links TRBV12-3 or TRBV12-4 to TRBJ1-1; D possibly corresponds to TRBD1 (5 bases). There are 14 residues in the CDR3. The V end lost 6 bases, the J end lost 4 bases, and 15 bases lay between the germline ends. In nucleotides, the CDR3 is TGTGCCAGCAGCCCTCAGGGAAGGACCACTGAAGCTTTCTTT. Encoded protein: CASSPQGRTTEAFF.

The V call is TRBV7-6, the J call TRBJ2-1; D may be TRBD1 or TRBD2 (5 bases each). V dropped 5 bases and J dropped 6 bases, with 17 bases sitting between them. The CDR3 sequence is 15 residues long. Germline assignment: CDR1 SGHVS and CDR2 FNYEAQ. The chain's CDR3 is CASSVMIGTCNEQFF. The CDR3, as DNA: TGTGCCAGCAGCGTCATGATAGGGACCTGCAATGAGCAGTTCTTC.

This clonotype was counted between two and nine times. The gene calls are TRBV11-2 and TRBJ1-1; the D is unclear. The CDR3 contains 15 residues. The V end lost 5 bases, the J end lost 0 bases, and 13 bases lay between the germline ends. Germline V gene sequence: CDR1 SGHAT, CDR2 FQNNGV. The CDR3 sequence: CASSPPTPMNTEAFF. The CDR3 DNA is TGTGCCAGCAGCCCCCCGACACCCATGAACACTGAAGCTTTCTTT.

Only a few counts were recorded for this clonotype. The chain employs TRBV4-1 and TRBJ2-5; TRBD2 might be the D (5 bases). Germline assignment: CDR1 MGHRA and CDR2 YSYEKL. V shed 0 bases and J shed 5 bases, with 10 bases lying between them. This CDR3 comprises 14 residues. DNA for the CDR3: TGCGCCAGCAGCCAAGAACGGGGAGCTGAGACCCAGTACTTC. It translates to CASSQERGAETQYF.

The rearrangement joins TRBV28 to TRBJ2-7; D gene unclear. The germline CDR1 and CDR2 sequences are MDHEN and SYDVKM. The CDR3 length is 13 residues. V was pared by 7 bases and J by 0 bases, with 10 bases between. DNA of the CDR3: TGTGCCAGCATCTCCGTCCGCTCCTACGAGCAGTACTTC. The encoded protein is CASISVRSYEQYF.